One and the same sample provided the 23 T cell receptor beta chains below, sequenced in a study of cytomegalovirus exposure and HLA in healthy donors. Both 60 Vbeta primers and 13 Jbeta primers went into the PCR. Clones were read by immunoSEQ multiplex PCR, and TCRdb kept only the in-frame ones, dropping some. The sample lists 170,000 or so clones, 79% seen once, with 0.65% to 0.75% in the top ten. The specimen was PBMCs. The receptor source for this set is a woman between 40 and 50 years old in good health and CMV-seronegative.

V usage is TRBV4-1 and J usage is TRBJ1-2; D may be TRBD1 (5 bases). This CDR3 contains 13 residues. Trimming left V 1 base short and J 7 bases short, with 10 bases between. The germline gives CDR1 MGHRA, CDR2 YSYEKL. The CDR3 nucleotides are TGCGCCAGCAGCCAAGTAATCGGGGGTGGCTACACCTTC. Amino acids: CASSQVIGGGYTF.

V and J are TRBV23-1 and TRBJ2-7; perhaps TRBD1 as D (6 bases). TRBV23-1 is designated an ORF whose function remains uncertain. The germline V and J ends were trimmed by 0 bases and 2 bases, with 14 bases remaining between them. The CDR3 totals 16 residues. The CDR3 nucleotides are TGCGCCAGCAGTCAATCTGGGCAGGGGCGAACCTACGAGCAGTACTTC. This translates into CASSQSGQGRTYEQYF.

V gene TRBV9 combines with J gene TRBJ2-3, with TRBD2 matching over 8 bases. This CDR3 spans 15 amino acids. V trimming: 3 bases; J trimming: 4 bases; junction bases outside the gene matches: 7. Germline V gene lookup returns CDR1 SGDLS and CDR2 YYNGEE. For the CDR3, the DNA is TGTGCCAGCAGCGCGGGGACTAGAAGTGCAGATACGCAGTATTTT. Translated: CASSAGTRSADTQYF.

This clone has a handful of counts. The rearrangement joins TRBV30 to TRBJ1-1, with D possibly TRBD1 on 6 matching bases. This CDR3 is 13 amino acids long. Trimming stripped 2 bases from V and 8 bases from J, with 15 bases between. CDR1 is GTSNPN, CDR2 SVGIG, per germline (reference sequence). The CDR3, as DNA: TGTGCCTGGAGTCCTACAGGGCTGGGCGAAGCTTTCTTT. It yields the protein CAWSPTGLGEAFF.

V and J are TRBV6-4 and TRBJ2-3; 14 positions agree with TRBD2. Germline CDR1 reads MRHNA; CDR2 reads SNTAGT. This CDR3 has 17 residues. After removal of 6 bases from V and 2 bases from J, the junction contained 7 bases not matched to a gene. The CDR3: CASRRTGLAGATDTQYF. CDR3 DNA sequence: TGTGCCAGCAGAAGAACGGGACTAGCGGGGGCCACAGATACGCAGTATTTT.

The chain joins TRBV7-2 to TRBJ1-4; no clear D. Germline V gene data show CDR1 as SGHTA and CDR2 as FQGNSA. The CDR3 covers 18 residues. V was trimmed by 0 bases and J by 5 bases, leaving 19 bases between them. The CDR3 spells CASSLAPVPNAANEKLFF. CDR3 nucleotide sequence: TGTGCCAGCAGCTTAGCCCCGGTCCCAAATGCGGCAAATGAAAAACTGTTTTTT.

V usage is TRBV28 and J usage is TRBJ2-3; 7 bases agree with TRBD2. The V and J ends lost 3 bases and 5 bases, in that order; junction bases with no gene match: 20. CDR1 MDHEN and CDR2 SYDVKM come from the germline V gene. This CDR3 has 19 residues. The CDR3 bases are TGTGCCAGCAGTTTTAATGCCCGCCGGTTTGCGGGAGTTGTAGATACGCAGTATTTT. Its translation is CASSFNARRFAGVVDTQYF.

The rearrangement links TRBV10-2 to TRBJ1-4, with D unclear. The CDR3 is 14 amino acids. Germline loops: CDR1 WSHSY, CDR2 SAAADI. Deletions cut 4 bases from V and 7 bases from J, with 13 bases between. CDR3 DNA: TGCGCCAGCAGTGTGGAGGGATGGGTTGAAAAACTGTTTTTT. Translation: CASSVEGWVEKLFF.

The chain's CDR3 is CASSLGEYSNQPQHF. In DNA form, the CDR3 reads TGTGCCAGCAGCTTAGGCGAATATAGCAATCAGCCCCAGCATTTT. This sequence joins TRBV7-8 and TRBJ1-5; D is uncertain. This CDR3 contains 15 residues. Between the trimmed V and J ends, which lost 1 base and 0 bases, there was a span of 7 bases. Germline loops: CDR1 SGHVS, CDR2 FQNEAQ.

This clone occurred once. V is TRBV18 and J is TRBJ2-5; 7 nucleotides line up with TRBD1. Germline loops: CDR1 KGHSH, CDR2 LQKENI. CDR3 length: 13 residues. The J segment lost 2 bases and the V segment lost 6 bases, leaving 3 bases of the junction unmatched. Here the CDR3 reads CASSWGQQETQYF. The CDR3 nucleotides are TGTGCCAGCTCCTGGGGACAGCAAGAGACCCAGTACTTC.

This chain connects TRBV28 to TRBJ1-4; 7 bases map to TRBD1. After removal of 6 bases from V and 7 bases from J, the junction contained 11 bases not matched to a gene. CDR3 size: 15 residues. Germline loops: CDR1 MDHEN, CDR2 SYDVKM. The CDR3 nucleotides read TGTGCCAGCAGCCAACAGACAGGGTTAGGTGAAAAACTGTTTTTT. The encoded protein is CASSQQTGLGEKLFF.

The chain joins TRBV9 to TRBJ1-2; D possibly corresponds to TRBD1 (5 bases). With 0 bases removed from V and 5 bases from J, the gap between germline ends came to 17 bases. The CDR3 loop spans 16 amino acids. Germline V lookup: CDR1 SGDLS, CDR2 YYNGEE. The CDR3 DNA reads TGTGCCAGCAGCGTAGGCGCACCGACAGTCACTTATGGCTACACCTTC. It yields the protein CASSVGAPTVTYGYTF.

This clone is judged medium-sized. The chain links TRBV6-4 to TRBJ2-1; a possible D gene is TRBD1 (6 bases). There are 14 residues in the CDR3. Germline V gives CDR1 MRHNA, CDR2 SNTAGT. V was clipped by 3 bases and J by 0 bases, with 6 bases between them. The CDR3 DNA reads TGTGCCAGCAGTGAGGACAGCTCCTACAATGAGCAGTTCTTC. Amino acid sequence: CASSEDSSYNEQFF.

The CDR3 region is CASSLGVGNNEQFF. The CDR3 region has the DNA TGTGCCAGCAGCCTCGGGGTTGGCAACAATGAGCAGTTCTTC. The chain links TRBV14 to TRBJ2-1, with TRBD2 as a possible D gene (5 bases). V lost 4 bases to trimming and J lost 5 bases, with 12 bases between them. Germline V gene data show CDR1 as SGHDN and CDR2 as FVKESK. The CDR3 loop spans 14 amino acids.

The rearrangement links TRBV30 to TRBJ1-2; D is unclear. The germline V and J ends were trimmed by 8 bases and 1 base, with 14 bases remaining between them. The germline gives CDR1 GTSNPN, CDR2 SVGIG (reference sequence). This CDR3 has 13 residues. DNA of the CDR3: TGTGCCGCGGCACAAGACGTTAACTATGGCTACACCTTC. It is translated as CAAAQDVNYGYTF.

The chain carries TRBV2 and TRBJ2-5; possibly TRBD2 for D (5 bases). Germline CDR1 reads SNHLY; CDR2 reads FYNNEI. The V and J ends lost 7 bases and 4 bases respectively, with 16 bases between them. The CDR3 is made up of 14 amino acids. This chain's CDR3 is CASNAELARETQYF. CDR3 coding DNA: TGTGCCAGCAATGCGGAGCTAGCCAGAGAGACCCAGTACTTC.

The chain employs TRBV7-3 and TRBJ2-3, with 13 bases aligning to TRBD2. V was pared by 2 bases and J by 6 bases, with 5 bases of the junction left unmatched. The CDR3 sequence is 16 residues long. From germline, CDR1 is SGHTA and CDR2 FQGTGA. CDR3 region: CASSLLRTSGSDTQYF. CDR3 DNA sequence: TGTGCCAGCAGCTTACTTCGGACTAGCGGGAGCGATACGCAGTATTTT.

CDR3 nucleotide sequence: TGTGCCAGCAGCTTAGTGGGGGGAAACTATGGCTACACCTTC. It yields the protein CASSLVGGNYGYTF. The rearrangement links TRBV7-6 to TRBJ1-2; possibly TRBD1 for D (5 bases). V lost 1 base and J 2 bases, leaving 8 bases between the germline ends. Germline V gives CDR1 SGHVS, CDR2 FNYEAQ. The CDR3 has 14 residues.

On this clone itself: Other DNA sequences in the sample encode the same CDR3. CDR3 residues: CASSPDRGGGYTF. CDR3 sequence (DNA): TGCGCCAGCAGCCCTGACAGGGGGGGTGGCTACACCTTC. The chain uses TRBV5-1 and TRBJ1-2; 9 nucleotides line up with TRBD1. V shed 4 bases and J 7 bases; nucleotides not matched to a gene: 5. The CDR3 sequence is 13 residues long. CDR1 and CDR2 (germline): SGHRS, YFSETQ.

This chain joins TRBV5-1 and TRBJ2-3, with D possibly TRBD2 on 7 matching bases. Germline CDR1 reads SGHRS; CDR2 reads YFSETQ. This CDR3 has 16 amino acids. Trimming removed 4 bases at V and 0 bases at J, with 15 bases between. The CDR3 bases are TGCGCCAGCAGCCCCATAGGGGGGGGGAGCACAGATACGCAGTATTTT. This codes for CASSPIGGGSTDTQYF.

This clone was counted only a few times. The rearrangement uses TRBV5-6 and TRBJ1-3; the D gene is possibly TRBD1 (6 bases). Germline lookup yields CDR1 SGHDT and CDR2 YYEEEE. CDR3 length: 14 residues. V was cut by 5 bases and J by 11 bases, with 20 bases left in between. The CDR3 DNA is TGTGCCAGCAGTTACAGGACAGTCGGGAAGTCCATATATTTT. Translated, it gives CASSYRTVGKSIYF.

The CDR3 DNA reads as TGTGCCAGCTCACCAGCTAGATCAGAGACCCAGTACTTC. As protein: CASSPARSETQYF. The chain joins TRBV18 to TRBJ2-5; D uncertain. Germline V gene data show CDR1 as KGHSH and CDR2 as LQKENI. Trimming shortened V by 2 bases and J by 4 bases, and 8 bases separated the two germline ends. This CDR3 has 13 amino acids.

With respect to this clone: Other DNA variants within this sample encode the same CDR3. The rearrangement joins TRBV9 to TRBJ1-2; D might be TRBD1 (6 bases). The CDR3 sequence is 14 residues long. Trimming shortened V by 3 bases and J by 2 bases, and 11 bases separated the two germline ends. Per the germline V gene, CDR1 is SGDLS and CDR2 is YYNGEE. The CDR3 loop reads CASSGGQGNYGYTF. CDR3 in DNA: TGTGCCAGCAGCGGGGGGCAGGGGAACTATGGCTACACCTTC.